A single sample is the source of the 31 T cell receptor beta chains below, sequenced in a study of immune cell composition in non-small cell lung cancer. TCRdb's table, derived via immunoSEQ multiplex PCR, lists solely in-frame clones and lacks some. The sample lists fewer than 20,000 clones; 77% were seen once. The normal lung sample lay at least 3 cm, and maximally far, from the tumour. The data were also submitted as part of a second study, on CD4 T cells in lung cancer.

Sequencing used non-adjacent lung tissue. All receptors derive from a human donor with non-small cell lung cancer.

The chain uses TRBV20-1 and TRBJ2-5, with no clear D. The CDR3 has 11 amino acids. The germline V gene encodes CDR1 DFQATT and CDR2 SNEGSKA (reference sequence). The CDR3 nucleotides are TGCACCCCAGGACCAGAAGAGACCCAGTACTTC. Its protein product is CTPGPEETQYF.

The V gene is TRBV30, the J gene TRBJ2-3; the match to TRBD2 covers 16 bases. CDR1 and CDR2 from the germline V gene are GTSNPN and SVGIG (reference sequence). Trimming removed 3 bases from V and 6 bases from J; junction bases left unmatched: 6. The length of the CDR3 is 16 residues. The CDR3 reads CAWRTGTSGGVDTQYF. CDR3 nucleotides: TGTGCCTGGAGAACCGGGACTAGCGGGGGGGTCGATACGCAGTATTTT.

About this clone itself: Relative to the germline gene, one junction end is altered; a read error may explain this. The rearrangement joins TRBV10-3 to TRBJ1-6; no reliable D call. The CDR3 has 16 residues. Germline assignment: CDR1 ENHRY and CDR2 SYGVKD. The CDR3, as DNA: TGTGCCAGCAGTTACCCCCGGGGTGATACCTATTCACCCCTCCACTTT. The encoded protein is CASSYPRGDTYSPLHF.

This clone was seen only once. The V and J genes are TRBV6-1 and TRBJ2-2; TRBD2 agrees at 8 bases. CDR3 length equals 16 residues. The trim removed 2 bases at V and 1 base at J, leaving 3 bases unmatched. CDR1 is MNHNS, CDR2 SASEGT, per germline. CDR3 amino acids: CASSERLAGNTGELFF. The DNA for the CDR3 is TGTGCCAGCAGTGAAAGGCTAGCGGGGAACACCGGGGAGCTGTTTTTT.

J is TRBJ1-1 and V is TRBV6-1; 9 nucleotides line up with TRBD1. Germline CDR1 MNHNS, CDR2 SASEGT. The CDR3 extends over 12 amino acids. Unmatched junction bases numbered 4, after V lost 6 bases and J lost 8 bases. CDR3 sequence reads: CASRDRGGEAFF. The CDR3 nucleotides are TGTGCCAGCAGGGACAGGGGCGGAGAAGCTTTCTTT.

This clone was seen only once. This chain joins TRBV7-6 and TRBJ2-2; 7 nucleotides line up with TRBD2. The J segment lost 0 bases and the V segment lost 5 bases, leaving 6 bases of the junction unmatched. The germline gives CDR1 SGHVS, CDR2 FNYEAQ. The length of the CDR3 is 16 residues. CDR3: CASSLSAGPNTGELFF. The CDR3 coding sequence is TGTGCCAGCAGCCTGTCAGCGGGGCCGAACACCGGGGAGCTGTTTTTT.

This clone is large within its sample. The chain is built from TRBV7-5 and TRBJ2-1; whether TRBD2, the table's D call, matches the DNA was not checked. TRBV7-5 is listed as a pseudogene. CDR3 length: 16 amino acids. CDR3 residues: CARSFKRESEGNEQFF. The CDR3, as DNA: TGTGCCAGAAGCTTCAAGCGGGAATCCGAGGGCAATGAGCAGTTCTTC.

The V call is TRBV9, the J call TRBJ2-1; D is perhaps TRBD1 or TRBD2 (6 bases each). Trimming took off 4 bases at V and 10 bases at J, with 18 bases between the two ends. Germline V CDR1 and CDR2: SGDLS, YYNGEE. This CDR3 is built from 14 residues. The CDR3 sequence: CASSPPSGAREQFF. DNA of the CDR3: TGTGCCAGCAGCCCCCCATCGGGGGCGCGGGAGCAGTTCTTC.

This rearrangement joins TRBV9 to TRBJ2-3; 8 nucleotides agree with TRBD2. Germline V gene lookup returns CDR1 SGDLS and CDR2 YYNGEE. The CDR3 is made up of 15 amino acids. Germline trimming cut 2 bases from V and 4 bases from J; bases unmatched to any gene: 6. The CDR3, as DNA: TGTGCCAGCAGCGTCCTCCGGGGGGGATCAGATACGCAGTATTTT. As protein: CASSVLRGGSDTQYF. The full variable domain, its missing parts supplied by reference TRBV9 and TRBJ2-3, is DSGVTQTPKHLITATGQRVTLRCSPRSGDLSVYWYQQSLDQGLQFLIQYYNGEERAKGNILERFSAQQFPDLHSELNLSSLELGDSALYFCASSVLRGGSDTQYFGPGTRLTVL.

The chain employs TRBV6-1 and TRBJ2-7; the D gene could be TRBD1 or TRBD2 (5 bases each). V was pared by 7 bases and J by 6 bases, with 10 bases between. From germline, CDR1 is MNHNS and CDR2 SASEGT. The CDR3 extends over 11 amino acids. Here the CDR3 DNA reads TGTGCCAGCACCATGAGGGGCGAGCAGTACTTC. Its protein is CASTMRGEQYF.

This chain joins TRBV27 and TRBJ2-6; 7 bases align to TRBD1. The V gene's germline CDR1 is MNHEY and CDR2 SMNVEV (reference sequence). V was clipped by 5 bases and J by 0 bases; unmatched bases: 10. The CDR3 runs to 18 residues. The CDR3 region has the DNA TGTGCCAGCAGTCCCGGGACAGCCCGAAGCTCTGGGGCCAACGTCCTGACTTTC. This gives the protein CASSPGTARSSGANVLTF.

V usage is TRBV19 and J usage is TRBJ1-5; D unresolved. This CDR3 region has 16 residues. V dropped 1 base and J dropped 7 bases, with 17 bases sitting between them. The germline CDR1 and CDR2 sequences are LNHDA and SQIVND (reference sequence). This CDR3 is CASSIVKRRVGQPQHF. The CDR3 DNA sequence: TGTGCCAGTAGTATAGTTAAGAGGAGAGTTGGACAGCCCCAGCATTTT.

This sequence joins TRBV2 and TRBJ1-2, with 7 bases matching TRBD1. Per the germline V gene, CDR1 is SNHLY and CDR2 is FYNNEI. The CDR3 extends over 12 amino acids. V lost 6 bases and J lost 8; bases outside the gene matches: 6. The CDR3 DNA reads TGTGCCAGCAGAGACCAGGGGGAGGGCTACACCTTC. Translating it yields CASRDQGEGYTF.

V and J are TRBV7-9 and TRBJ1-5, with D unclear. Trimming cost V 8 bases and J 2 bases, with 16 bases left between them. The germline V gene has CDR1 SEHNR and CDR2 FQNEAQ (reference sequence). CDR3 length: 15 residues. The CDR3 coding sequence is TGTGCCAGCTCTTCAACCGCAGCAGGCAATCAGCCCCAGCATTTT. It yields the protein CASSSTAAGNQPQHF. The full variable domain, its missing parts supplied by reference TRBV7-9 and TRBJ1-5, is DTGVSQNPRHKITKRGQNVTFRCDPISEHNRLYWYRQTLGQGPEFLTYFQNEAQLEKSRLLSDRFSAERPKGSFSTLEIQRTEQGDSAMYLCASSSTAAGNQPQHFGDGTRLSIL.

This chain uses TRBV7-9 with TRBJ1-1; D gene ambiguous. Germline lookup yields CDR1 SEHNR and CDR2 FQNEAQ (reference sequence). This CDR3 has 13 residues. The germline V and J ends were trimmed by 1 base and 0 bases, with 3 bases remaining between them. CDR3 sequence (DNA): TGTGCCAGCAGCTTAGTTGTGAACACTGAAGCTTTCTTT. It encodes CASSLVVNTEAFF.

Turning to this clone: This sample includes further DNA sequences coding for the same CDR3. CDR3 residues: CASSLRGNEAFF. The CDR3 region has the DNA TGTGCCAGCAGCTTAAGGGGGAATGAAGCTTTCTTT. The chain has TRBV5-6 and TRBJ1-1; maybe TRBD1 (6 bases). The CDR3 has 12 residues. Germline V gene data show CDR1 as SGHDT and CDR2 as YYEEEE. Deletions cut 2 bases from V and 7 bases from J, with 9 bases between.

The genes are TRBV6-5 and TRBJ2-7; a possible D gene is TRBD2 (5 bases). Germline values: CDR1 MNHEY, CDR2 SVGAGI. V gave up 10 bases and J gave up 0 bases, with 10 bases separating them. This CDR3 is 12 amino acids long. CDR3 coding DNA: TGTGCCACGACGGGAAGCTCCTACGAGCAGTACTTC. Protein product: CATTGSSYEQYF.

The rearrangement links TRBV29-1 to TRBJ2-1; 10 bases fit TRBD2. V lost 3 bases to trimming and J lost 5 bases; unmatched junction nucleotides: 10. The CDR3 totals 16 residues. Looked up from germline, CDR1 is SQVTM and CDR2 is ANQGSEA. The CDR3 is CSVEGQRGGGDNEQFF. CDR3 sequence (DNA): TGCAGCGTTGAGGGCCAGCGGGGGGGCGGGGACAATGAGCAGTTCTTC.

The chain employs TRBV5-4 and TRBJ2-1; possibly TRBD1 for D (6 bases). Trimming cost V 0 bases and J 0 bases, with 10 bases left between them. Germline CDR1 and CDR2: SGHNT and YYREEE (reference sequence). This CDR3 is 16 amino acids long. The CDR3 protein is CASSLGRDTSYNEQFF. CDR3 sequence (DNA): TGTGCCAGCAGCTTGGGCCGGGACACCTCCTACAATGAGCAGTTCTTC. The full variable domain, rest sourced from reference TRBV5-4 and TRBJ2-1, is ETGVTQSPTHLIKTRGQQVTLRCSSQSGHNTVSWYQQALGQGPQFIFQYYREEENGRGNFPPRFSGLQFPNYSSELNVNALELDDSALYLCASSLGRDTSYNEQFFGPGTRLTVL.

The chain links TRBV28 to TRBJ2-7; 11 bases map to TRBD1. Trimming removed 5 bases from V and 4 bases from J; junction bases left unmatched: 7. Germline values: CDR1 MDHEN, CDR2 SYDVKM. CDR3 length: 15 residues. The CDR3 DNA sequence: TGTGCCAGCAGTCAGGCCGGGACAGGGGGGTACGAGCAGTACTTC. This translates into CASSQAGTGGYEQYF.

This chain connects TRBV28 to TRBJ2-7, with D possibly TRBD1 on 7 matching bases. The CDR3 totals 16 residues. Germline V CDR1 and CDR2: MDHEN, SYDVKM. V lost 5 bases to trimming and J lost 2 bases, with 19 bases between them. The CDR3: CASSPGGGTAAYEQYF. In DNA, the CDR3 is TGTGCCAGCAGTCCAGGAGGAGGGACAGCCGCCTACGAGCAGTACTTC.

This chain connects TRBV5-5 to TRBJ2-7, with D perhaps matching TRBD2 (5 bases). The CDR3 runs to 13 residues. CDR1 and CDR2 (germline): SGHKS, YYEKEE (reference sequence). Trimming pared 0 bases from V and 4 bases from J, leaving 8 bases between. This chain's CDR3 is CASSLGSGYEQYF. The CDR3 coding sequence is TGTGCCAGCAGCTTGGGTTCGGGATACGAGCAGTACTTC. Drawing the rest from reference TRBV5-5 and TRBJ2-7, the complete variable domain is DAGVTQSPTHLIKTRGQQVTLRCSPISGHKSVSWYQQVLGQGPQFIFQYYEKEERGRGNFPDRFSARQFPNYSSELNVNALLLGDSALYLCASSLGSGYEQYFGPGTRLTVT.

The V and J genes are TRBV2 and TRBJ1-3, with D possibly matching TRBD1 (5 bases). Germline V gene sequence: CDR1 SNHLY, CDR2 FYNNEI. Trimming stripped 8 bases from V and 3 bases from J, with 20 bases between. The CDR3 has 16 amino acids. Here the CDR3 reads CASAQEGFVGGNTIYF. The CDR3 coding sequence is TGTGCCAGCGCCCAAGAGGGGTTCGTGGGTGGAAACACCATATATTTT.

This chain joins TRBV5-4 and TRBJ1-4; maybe TRBD1 (6 bases). The CDR3 is 15 amino acids. Germline values: CDR1 SGHNT, CDR2 YYREEE (reference sequence). Deletions cut 3 bases from V and 8 bases from J, with 17 bases between. DNA for the CDR3: TGTGCCAGCAGCTGGGTGGGGGGGCCGGAAGAAAAACTGTTTTTT. Protein: CASSWVGGPEEKLFF.

The J gene is TRBJ2-5, the V gene TRBV4-2; TRBD2 agrees at 9 bases. V was clipped by 0 bases and J by 4 bases; unmatched bases: 6. The CDR3 runs 16 residues. Looked up from germline, CDR1 is LGHNA and CDR2 is YNFKEQ. The CDR3 loop reads CASSQDLASGAETQYF. CDR3 bases: TGTGCCAGCAGCCAAGATCTTGCTAGCGGGGCAGAGACCCAGTACTTC.

V usage is TRBV25-1 and J usage is TRBJ1-2; D possibly corresponds to TRBD1 (6 bases). Germline V lookup: CDR1 MGHDK, CDR2 SYGVNS. Between the trimmed V and J ends, which lost 4 bases and 4 bases, there was a span of 25 bases. The CDR3 runs 18 residues. The CDR3 DNA is TGTGCCAGCAGTGGGGTCGACGCAGGACGCTCCAGGGGCTATGGCTACACCTTC. As protein: CASSGVDAGRSRGYGYTF.

J is TRBJ2-3 and V is TRBV6-1; 12 nucleotides match TRBD2. Germline loops: CDR1 MNHNS, CDR2 SASEGT. CDR3 size: 17 residues. V shed 4 bases, J shed 4 bases, and the junction held 9 bases outside the gene matches. The CDR3 is CASSGSRTSGAADTQYF. CDR3 sequence (DNA): TGTGCCAGCAGTGGGTCGAGGACTAGCGGGGCGGCAGATACGCAGTATTTT.

The chain links TRBV6-1 to TRBJ1-1; no reliable D call. V was clipped by 1 base and J by 5 bases, with 17 bases between them. CDR1 is MNHNS, CDR2 SASEGT, per germline. The CDR3 spans 16 residues. Here the CDR3 reads CASSEVIRGGRTEAFF. DNA of the CDR3: TGTGCCAGCAGTGAAGTTATAAGAGGAGGTAGGACTGAAGCTTTCTTT.

The chain links TRBV29-1 to TRBJ1-2, with a weak D call TRBD1 (6 bases). Germline CDR1 SQVTM, CDR2 ANQGSEA. The CDR3 has 15 amino acids. V lost 6 bases and J lost 5, with 22 bases in between. In DNA form, the CDR3 reads TGCAGCGTCGCCCCCTGGGACAAACTTTGGTATGGCTACACCTTC. As protein: CSVAPWDKLWYGYTF.

The V call is TRBV6-1, the J call TRBJ1-2; D gene uncertain. Looked up from germline, CDR1 is MNHNS and CDR2 is SASEGT. The CDR3 length is 15 residues. Trimming shortened V by 7 bases and J by 7 bases, and 22 bases separated the two germline ends. Here the CDR3 DNA reads TGTGCCAGCACTAAGGACCCGACCAGGTACGGTGGCTACACCTTC. It yields the protein CASTKDPTRYGGYTF.

The chain is built from TRBV5-5 and TRBJ1-1; D is unclear. V shed 7 bases and J shed 4 bases, with 14 bases lying between them. CDR1 is SGHKS, CDR2 YYEKEE, per germline (reference sequence). This CDR3 is built from 13 residues. Here the CDR3 DNA reads TGTGCCAGCGGACCGGGGTTGGCCACTGAAGCTTTCTTT. It yields the protein CASGPGLATEAFF.